This passage covers 4 T cell receptor beta chains from one sample sequenced in a study of blood T cells in healthy people across ages. With a J-beta primer mix and a sample-barcoded 5' primer, a second PCR ran about 6 to 11 cycles. TCRdb fed the 5' RACE reads into MiXCR, producing one record per CDR3 protein. This sample carries 910,000 or so distinct CDR3 sequences, roughly 47% of them seen once, and the ten largest clones take about a fifth. The sample consisted of blood. These receptors all come from a woman in her sixties or seventies in good health.

The CDR3 DNA follows: TGTGCCAGCAGCTTAGAAGCTACCCTTTACGAGCAGTACTTC. Its protein is CASSLEATLYEQYF. The chain is built from TRBV7-2 and TRBJ2-7; D is unclear. The V end was cut by 1 base, the J end by 4 bases, with 11 bases between. Germline-derived CDR1 and CDR2 are SGHTA and FQGNSA. This CDR3 is 14 amino acids long. Looking up the rest from reference TRBV7-2 and TRBJ2-7 gives the full variable domain: GAGVSQSPSNKVTEKGKDVELRCDPISGHTALYWYRQSLGQGLEFLIYFQGNSAPDKSGLPSDRFSAERTGGSVSTLTIQRTQQEDSAVYLCASSLEATLYEQYFGPGTRLTVT.

A few counts support this clonotype. The J gene is TRBJ2-5, the V gene TRBV7-8; D unresolved. The CDR3 has 15 amino acids. The ends were cut back, 4 bases at V and 2 bases at J, with 14 bases in the middle. Germline CDR1 SGHVS, CDR2 FQNEAQ. Here the CDR3 reads CASSSLRLLQETQYF. The CDR3 nucleotides are TGTGCCAGCAGCTCCTTAAGACTGCTACAAGAGACCCAGTACTTC.

The chain recombines TRBV20-1 with TRBJ2-1, with D tentatively TRBD1 or TRBD2 (5 bases each). Germline CDR1 reads DFQATT; CDR2 reads SNEGSKA (reference sequence). V lost 0 bases and J lost 9, with 18 bases in between. The CDR3 has 15 residues. The CDR3 reads CSARDHGDVRVEQFF. For the CDR3, the DNA is TGCAGTGCTAGAGATCACGGGGACGTTCGTGTTGAGCAGTTCTTC.

The rearrangement joins TRBV3-1 to TRBJ2-6, with 10 bases matching TRBD1. CDR1 and CDR2 (germline): LGHDT, YNNKEL (reference sequence). V shed 4 bases and J 1 base; nucleotides not matched to a gene: 7. The CDR3 spans 18 residues. The CDR3 reads CASSPTDRGVSGANVLTF. The DNA of the CDR3 is TGTGCCAGCAGCCCAACGGACAGGGGGGTATCTGGGGCCAACGTCCTGACTTTC. Supplemented by reference TRBV3-1 and TRBJ2-6, the full variable domain reads DTAVSQTPKYLVTQMGNDKSIKCEQNLGHDTMYWYKQDSKKFLKIMFSYNNKELIINETVPNRFSPKSPDKAHLNLHINSLELGDSAVYFCASSPTDRGVSGANVLTFGAGSRLTVL.